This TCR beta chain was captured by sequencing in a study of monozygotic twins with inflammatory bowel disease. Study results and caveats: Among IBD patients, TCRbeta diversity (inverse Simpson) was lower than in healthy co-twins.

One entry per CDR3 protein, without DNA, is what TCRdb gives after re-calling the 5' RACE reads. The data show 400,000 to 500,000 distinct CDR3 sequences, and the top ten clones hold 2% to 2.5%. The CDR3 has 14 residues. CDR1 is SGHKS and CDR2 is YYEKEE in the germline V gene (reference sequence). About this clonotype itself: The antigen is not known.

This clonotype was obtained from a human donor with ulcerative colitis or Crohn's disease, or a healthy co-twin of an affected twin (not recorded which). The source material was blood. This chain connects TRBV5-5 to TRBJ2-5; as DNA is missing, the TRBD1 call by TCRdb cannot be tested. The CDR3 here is CASSLEARGPLQYF.